This TCR beta chain was sequenced during a study of blood T cells in healthy people across ages. It was with a sample-barcoded 5' primer and a J-beta primer mix that a second PCR of roughly 7 to 12 cycles was run. TCRdb itself ran the 5' RACE reads through MiXCR, one entry per CDR3 protein. Of 700,000 to 850,000 distinct CDR3 sequences listed, about 53% are singletons. Trimming took 6 bases from V and 2 from J; bases not matched to a gene: 4. This CDR3 is 15 amino acids long. Germline V gene data show CDR1 as SNHLY and CDR2 as FYNNEI. The sequenced sample was blood. The TCR comes from a man at least 80 years old in good health. The chain links TRBV2 to TRBJ2-5, with TRBD2 matching 12 bases. CDR3 sequence (DNA): TGTGCCAGCAGCATACTAGCGGGGGGACAAGAGACCCAGTACTTC. Amino acid sequence: CASSILAGGQETQYF.